This T cell receptor (beta chain) was documented in a study of cytomegalovirus exposure and HLA in healthy donors. Looking at the study overall: The platform used for the 120 validation repertoires matched that of the 500 to 850 first-cohort repertoires, a later analysis reported.

Produced via immunoSEQ multiplex PCR; TCRdb's table is partial and in-frame only. The sample has approximately 100,000 clones; under 95% are singletons. Study-wide results and limits: Some TCR beta chains (about 170 of them) were listed as cytomegalovirus-associated.

The CDR3 spans 12 residues. The V gene's germline CDR1 is SNHLY and CDR2 FYNNEI. Trimming cost V 8 bases and J 5 bases, with 12 bases left between them. A note on this clone: The antigen is not known.

The specimen sequenced was PBMCs. The TCR sequence derives from a woman aged 25-40 years in good health and CMV-seropositive. The gene calls are TRBV2 and TRBJ1-2; tentatively, D is TRBD1 (5 bases). CDR3 coding DNA: TGTGCCAGCGCCAGGGCGGAATATGGCTACACCTTC. This encodes CASARAEYGYTF.